These 5 T cell receptor beta chains came from one sample sequenced in a study of T cells after yellow fever vaccination. TCRdb redid the calling of the 5' RACE reads with MiXCR, one entry per CDR3 protein. The sample lists 340,000 or so distinct CDR3 sequences; approximately 12% were seen once. The sample was CD4+ T cells sorted from PBMCs, taken 15 days after the yellow fever booster vaccination. Receptors originate from a man aged 18 to 29 who received the YFV17D yellow fever vaccine.

This clonotype was counted between two and nine times. The chain links TRBV29-1 to TRBJ2-2; 9 bases agree with TRBD1. Germline V gene sequence: CDR1 SQVTM, CDR2 ANQGSEA. Unmatched junction bases numbered 6, after V lost 4 bases and J lost 6 bases. The CDR3 covers 14 residues. The CDR3 bases are TGCAGCGTTGGGACGGGACAGGGCGCCGGGGAGCTGTTTTTT. Translating it yields CSVGTGQGAGELFF.

The chain employs TRBV19 and TRBJ2-3; 7 positions match TRBD2. Trimming took 5 bases from V and 2 from J; bases not matched to a gene: 7. The germline CDR1 and CDR2 sequences are LNHDA and SQIVND (reference sequence). This CDR3 region has 15 residues. CDR3 nucleotides: TGTGCCAGTAGTCTCCAGCGGGAATCCACAGATACGCAGTATTTT. Its protein product is CASSLQRESTDTQYF.

CDR3 region: CASSRAGTYEQYV. DNA of the CDR3: TGTGCCAGCAGCCGCGCAGGGACCTACGAGCAGTACGTC. The rearrangement joins TRBV3-1 to TRBJ2-7, with a possible D match to TRBD1 (5 bases). CDR3 length: 13 residues. Germline V gene lookup returns CDR1 LGHDT and CDR2 YNNKEL (reference sequence). V was pared by 4 bases and J by 2 bases, with 9 bases between.

The gene calls are TRBV5-5 and TRBJ2-7; D may be TRBD1 (6 bases). CDR1 and CDR2 (germline): SGHKS, YYEKEE (reference sequence). V gave up 4 bases and J gave up 3 bases, with 11 bases separating them. CDR3 length equals 13 residues. As DNA, the CDR3 is TGTGCCAGCAGCCTGGGACACTTCTACGAGCAGTACTTC. Translating it yields CASSLGHFYEQYF.

The genes are TRBV20-1 and TRBJ2-5, with no clear D. Germline V CDR1 and CDR2: DFQATT, SNEGSKA (reference sequence). There are 14 residues in the CDR3. V was pared by 0 bases and J by 2 bases, with 10 bases between. CDR3: CSARDLRQQETQYF. CDR3 coding DNA: TGCAGTGCTAGAGATCTACGGCAGCAAGAGACCCAGTACTTC.